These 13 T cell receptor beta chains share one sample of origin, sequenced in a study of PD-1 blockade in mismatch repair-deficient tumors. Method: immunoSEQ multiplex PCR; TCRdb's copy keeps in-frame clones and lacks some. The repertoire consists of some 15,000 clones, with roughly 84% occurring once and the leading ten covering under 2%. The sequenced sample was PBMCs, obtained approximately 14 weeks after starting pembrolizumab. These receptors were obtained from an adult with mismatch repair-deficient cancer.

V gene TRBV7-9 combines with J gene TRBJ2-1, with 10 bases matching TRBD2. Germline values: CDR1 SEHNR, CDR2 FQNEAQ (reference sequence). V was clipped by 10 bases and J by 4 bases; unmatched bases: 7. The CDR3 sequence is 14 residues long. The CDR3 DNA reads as TGTGCCACACAGCGGGAGGGCTCTTACAATGAGCAGTTCTTC. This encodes CATQREGSYNEQFF.

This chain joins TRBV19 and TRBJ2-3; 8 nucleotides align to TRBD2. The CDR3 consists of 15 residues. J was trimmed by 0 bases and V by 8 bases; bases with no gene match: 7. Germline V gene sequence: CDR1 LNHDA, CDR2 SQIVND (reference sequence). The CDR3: CASRGGGRSTDTQYF. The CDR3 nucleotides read TGTGCCAGTCGGGGGGGCGGGAGGAGCACAGATACGCAGTATTTT.

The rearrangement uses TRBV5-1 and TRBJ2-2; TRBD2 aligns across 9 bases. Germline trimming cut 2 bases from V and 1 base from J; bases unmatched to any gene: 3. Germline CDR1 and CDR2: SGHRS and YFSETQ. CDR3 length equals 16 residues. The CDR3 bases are TGCGCCAGCAGCTTACTAGCGGGCGGGAACACCGGGGAGCTGTTTTTT. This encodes CASSLLAGGNTGELFF. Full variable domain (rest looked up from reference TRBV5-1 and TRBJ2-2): KAGVTQTPRYLIKTRGQQVTLSCSPISGHRSVSWYQQTPGQGLQFLFEYFSETQRNKGNFPGRFSGRQFSNSRSEMNVSTLELGDSALYLCASSLLAGGNTGELFFGEGSRLTVL.

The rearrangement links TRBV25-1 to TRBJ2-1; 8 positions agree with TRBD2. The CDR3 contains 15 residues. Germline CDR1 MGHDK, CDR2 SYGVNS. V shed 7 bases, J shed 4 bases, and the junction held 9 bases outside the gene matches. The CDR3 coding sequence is TGTGCCAGCACCACCTCGGGAGGGGCGTACAATGAGCAGTTCTTC. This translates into CASTTSGGAYNEQFF.

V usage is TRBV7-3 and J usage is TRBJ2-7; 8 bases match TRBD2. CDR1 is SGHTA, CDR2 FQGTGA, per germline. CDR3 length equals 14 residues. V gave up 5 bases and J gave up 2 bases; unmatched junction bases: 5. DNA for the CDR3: TGTGCCAGCAGCCCCAGTAGCGGGGCCTACGAGCAGTACTTC. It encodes CASSPSSGAYEQYF. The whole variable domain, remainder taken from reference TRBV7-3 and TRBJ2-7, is GAGVSQTPSNKVTEKGKYVELRCDPISGHTALYWYRQSLGQGPEFLIYFQGTGAADDSGLPNDRFFAVRPEGSVSTLKIQRTERGDSAVYLCASSPSSGAYEQYFGPGTRLTVT.

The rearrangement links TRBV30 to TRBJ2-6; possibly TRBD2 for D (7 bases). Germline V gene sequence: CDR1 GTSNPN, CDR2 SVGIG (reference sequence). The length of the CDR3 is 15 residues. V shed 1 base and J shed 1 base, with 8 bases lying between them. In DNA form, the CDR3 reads TGTGCCTGGAGTGAGGGGGGGTCTGGGGCCAACGTCCTGACTTTC. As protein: CAWSEGGSGANVLTF.

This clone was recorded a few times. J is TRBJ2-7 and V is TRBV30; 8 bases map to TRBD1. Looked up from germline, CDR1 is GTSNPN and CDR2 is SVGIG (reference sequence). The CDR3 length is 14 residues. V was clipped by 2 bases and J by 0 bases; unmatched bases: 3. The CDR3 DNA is TGTGCCTGGAGTCCCGGGACAGGCTCCTACGAGCAGTACTTC. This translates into CAWSPGTGSYEQYF.

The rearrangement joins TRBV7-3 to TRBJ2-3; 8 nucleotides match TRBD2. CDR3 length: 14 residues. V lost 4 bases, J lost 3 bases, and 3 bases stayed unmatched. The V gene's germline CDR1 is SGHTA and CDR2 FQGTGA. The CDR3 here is CASSYGGGTDTQYF. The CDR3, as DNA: TGTGCCAGCAGCTACGGGGGGGGGACAGATACGCAGTATTTT.

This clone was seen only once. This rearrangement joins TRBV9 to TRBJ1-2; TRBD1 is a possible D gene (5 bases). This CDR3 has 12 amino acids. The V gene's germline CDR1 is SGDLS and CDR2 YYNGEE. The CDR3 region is CASGRDYYGYTF. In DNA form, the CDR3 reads TGTGCTAGTGGCAGGGACTATTATGGCTACACCTTC.

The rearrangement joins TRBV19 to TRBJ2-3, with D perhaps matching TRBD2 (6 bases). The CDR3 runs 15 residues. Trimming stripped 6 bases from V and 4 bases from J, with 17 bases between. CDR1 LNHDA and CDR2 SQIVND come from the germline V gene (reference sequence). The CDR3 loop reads CASSLGLPGADTQYF. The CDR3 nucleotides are TGTGCCAGTAGCCTGGGCCTTCCGGGAGCAGATACGCAGTATTTT.

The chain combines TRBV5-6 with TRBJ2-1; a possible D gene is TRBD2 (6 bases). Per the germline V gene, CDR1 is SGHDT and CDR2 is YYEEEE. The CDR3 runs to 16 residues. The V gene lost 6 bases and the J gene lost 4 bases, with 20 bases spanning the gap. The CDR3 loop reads CASTTDGGAYYNEQFF. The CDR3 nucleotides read TGTGCCAGCACCACGGACGGGGGAGCGTATTACAATGAGCAGTTCTTC.

In nucleotides, the CDR3 is TGTGCCAGCAGCTTCGATAGAATAGAGACCCAGTACTTC. As protein: CASSFDRIETQYF. V and J are TRBV11-1 and TRBJ2-5; D unresolved. V was clipped by 3 bases and J by 4 bases, with 9 bases between them. Germline V lookup: CDR1 SGHAT, CDR2 FQDESV (reference sequence). This CDR3 has 13 amino acids.

CDR3 nucleotide sequence: TGTGCCACCAGCAGAGACCGACAGGGCGGCTACACCTTC. Translation gives CATSRDRQGGYTF. This sequence joins TRBV15 and TRBJ1-2; 7 bases are shared with TRBD1. The V gene's germline CDR1 is LNHNV and CDR2 YYDKDF (reference sequence). This CDR3 is built from 13 residues. V lost 0 bases, J lost 8 bases, and 3 bases stayed unmatched.